This entry lists 4 T cell receptor beta chains sequenced from one sample in a study of shared clonotypes between healthy human individuals. CD8 cells regarded as naive lacked CD45RO, were positively chosen for CCR7, and omitted terminally differentiated effector memory CD45RA+ cells. Assay used: immunoSEQ multiplex PCR; TCRdb lists only in-frame clones, some missing. The table has approximately 1.9 million clones, 93% seen once. The sample consisted of naive CD8+ T cells from PBMCs. These receptor sequences come from a man between 18 and 35 years old in good health. Some clones in this sample may be carry-over from other donors' samples.

The chain joins TRBV5-1 to TRBJ2-7; no clear D. The V gene lost 5 bases and the J gene lost 1 base, with 10 bases spanning the gap. The germline gives CDR1 SGHRS, CDR2 YFSETQ. The CDR3 runs 13 residues. CDR3 residues: CASRSRESYEQYF. CDR3 nucleotides: TGCGCCAGCAGATCACGAGAGTCCTACGAGCAGTACTTC.

This chain uses TRBV5-4 with TRBJ1-2; 8 bases are a match to TRBD1. CDR3 size: 16 residues. Per germline, CDR1 SGHNT and CDR2 YYREEE (reference sequence). Unmatched junction bases numbered 11, after V lost 1 base and J lost 6 bases. CDR3 protein: CASSLNLQGARNGYTF. CDR3 bases: TGTGCCAGCAGCTTGAACTTGCAGGGGGCGCGTAATGGCTACACCTTC. The full variable domain, with the rest looked up from reference TRBV5-4 and TRBJ1-2, is ETGVTQSPTHLIKTRGQQVTLRCSSQSGHNTVSWYQQALGQGPQFIFQYYREEENGRGNFPPRFSGLQFPNYSSELNVNALELDDSALYLCASSLNLQGARNGYTFGSGTRLTVV.

This chain joins TRBV30 and TRBJ2-2, with no clear D. This CDR3 has 11 amino acids. Germline values: CDR1 GTSNPN, CDR2 SVGIG (reference sequence). V lost 8 bases and J lost 1, with 5 bases in between. This chain's CDR3 is CATQNTGELFF. The CDR3 nucleotides read TGTGCCACCCAGAACACCGGGGAGCTGTTTTTT.

Here the CDR3 DNA reads TGTGCCAGCAGTGGGAGGTCTATCCCAGATACGCAGTATTTT. This sequence encodes CASSGRSIPDTQYF. V usage is TRBV27 and J usage is TRBJ2-3, with D perhaps matching TRBD2 (6 bases). Trimming pared 5 bases from V and 4 bases from J, leaving 13 bases between. The CDR3 runs 14 residues. Germline CDR1 is MNHEY and CDR2 is SMNVEV (reference sequence).